This T cell receptor beta chain comes out of a study of blood T cell repertoires in COVID-19. Study information: Sample material is recorded as cDNA or gDNA derived from T cells, B-cell-depleted T cells, or PBMCs.

Study processing details: Estimation of nucleated cell counts relied on the amplification of reference gene primers. Generated by immunoSEQ multiplex PCR, the TCRdb table keeps only in-frame clones and is missing some. That table supplies the V and J calls and clone size; D and trimming were determined from the DNA. Of tens of thousands of clones in the sample, over 80% are singletons; the top ten hold roughly 12%. This CDR3 has 14 amino acids. Trimming removed 4 bases from V and 7 bases from J; junction bases left unmatched: 9. CDR1 is LGHDT and CDR2 is YNNKEL in the germline V gene (reference sequence).

The rearrangement joins TRBV3-1 (or the pseudogene TRBV3-2) to TRBJ1-1; 7 positions agree with TRBD1. The sequencing input was peripheral blood. The sequence derives from a woman aged 70 to 79 with active or convalescent COVID-19. The CDR3 nucleotides read TGTGCCAGCAGCCCCCAGACAGGGCGCAGTGAAGCTTTCTTT. Its protein is CASSPQTGRSEAFF.